Reported below is one T cell receptor beta chain. CDR1 SGDLS and CDR2 YYNGEE come from the germline V gene. After removal of 4 bases from V and 3 bases from J, the junction contained 10 bases not matched to a gene. CDR3 length equals 16 residues. The entry originates in a study of CD8+ T cells in alopecia areata. The wider study: Tofacitinib administration persisted for 6 to 18 months, succeeded by 6 months off drug.

cDNA serving as the sequencing template came from extracted, reverse transcribed RNA. Measured with immunoSEQ multiplex PCR; TCRdb has only the in-frame clones, and not every one. The sample carries some 210,000 clones, approximately 61% recorded once. Source: CD4+ T cells sorted from blood, taken at week 0. V is TRBV9 and J is TRBJ2-1, with TRBD1 identical over 7 bases. The origin of this receptor is a human donor with alopecia areata. The CDR3 nucleotides read TGTGCCAGCAGCCAAATGACAGGGATTGGCTACAATGAGCAGTTCTTC. Translated, it gives CASSQMTGIGYNEQFF.